This T cell receptor (beta chain) came from a study of Ad26.COV2.S vaccination and SARS-CoV-2 variants. Concerning this clone itself: Antigen: not known.

Broader study findings: Reports say spike-specific CD8+ and CD4+ T cell responses covered substantial breadth after vaccination.

Treatment specified: about 20 received Ad26.COV2.S at low or high dose, single or two shots; a few received placebo; per-sample allocation not given. Day 63 following the first vaccine or placebo injection was when the samples were taken. This table comes from immunoSEQ multiplex PCR, and its TCRdb copy is limited to in-frame clones, with some not included. The table shows 300,000 to 350,000 clones, with 90% occurring only once. Germline assignment: CDR1 SGHRS and CDR2 YFSETQ. The germline V and J ends were trimmed by 0 bases and 9 bases, with 13 bases remaining between them. This CDR3 has 14 residues.

The input for sequencing was peripheral blood, taken in a trial of Ad26.COV2.S vaccine versus placebo. V usage is TRBV5-1 and J usage is TRBJ2-1, with D maybe TRBD1 (6 bases). The source is a person between 18 and 60 years old who received the Ad26.COV2.S COVID-19 vaccine or a placebo. As DNA, the CDR3 is TGCGCCAGCAGCTTGGAACTACAGGGATCTGAGCAGTTCTTC. This translates into CASSLELQGSEQFF.